Following are 21 T cell receptor beta chains from one sample sequenced in a study of OX40 agonist ivuxolimab in advanced cancers. The library was built by means of the immunoSEQ multiplex PCR assay. The immuneACCESS repertoire file appears here via TCRdb, limited to in-frame rearrangements. These files lack a portion of the clones; in checked studies, under half of the deficit traces to unresolved V genes, and the cause of the others is not known. In this sample the table shows 76,000 or so clones, 85% to 95% of which occur a single time. 6.2% of the sample rests with the top ten. This specimen was CD4+ or CD8+ T cells sorted from blood, taken in a trial of the OX40 agonist ivuxolimab. All receptors derive from an adult with an advanced solid tumor such as melanoma, head and neck, liver or kidney cancer.

This chain uses TRBV9 with TRBJ2-1; 9 bases are shared with TRBD2. Germline V gives CDR1 SGDLS, CDR2 YYNGEE. J lost 0 bases, V lost 3 bases, and 10 bases had no gene match. CDR3 size: 18 residues. CDR3 nucleotide sequence: TGTGCCAGCAGCGAAGCACTAGCGGGCCCGAGCTCCTACAATGAGCAGTTCTTC. This gives the protein CASSEALAGPSSYNEQFF. Full variable domain (rest looked up from reference TRBV9 and TRBJ2-1): DSGVTQTPKHLITATGQRVTLRCSPRSGDLSVYWYQQSLDQGLQFLIQYYNGEERAKGNILERFSAQQFPDLHSELNLSSLELGDSALYFCASSEALAGPSSYNEQFFGPGTRLTVL.

The chain joins TRBV9 to TRBJ2-2; D is uncertain. The CDR3 runs 11 residues. Germline values: CDR1 SGDLS, CDR2 YYNGEE. Trimming took off 5 bases at V and 7 bases at J, with 6 bases between the two ends. The CDR3 nucleotides are TGTGCCAGCAGTGAGAGCGGGGAGCTGTTTTTT. Amino acids: CASSESGELFF.

V and J are TRBV19 and TRBJ2-7, with 9 positions matching TRBD1. CDR1 and CDR2 (germline): LNHDA, SQIVND (reference sequence). The CDR3 is made up of 15 amino acids. The V and J ends lost 1 base and 6 bases, in that order; junction bases with no gene match: 7. The DNA for the CDR3 is TGTGCCAGTAGTATAGGAGGGGGACAGGGCGGCGAGCAGTACTTC. Encoded protein: CASSIGGGQGGEQYF.

The rearrangement links TRBV27 to TRBJ1-1, with D possibly being TRBD1 (5 bases). V shed 4 bases and J shed 10 bases, with 19 bases lying between them. This CDR3 spans 14 amino acids. Per germline, CDR1 MNHEY and CDR2 SMNVEV (reference sequence). CDR3 sequence: CASSSLLGPPGAFF. The CDR3, as DNA: TGTGCCAGCAGTTCCCTACTGGGGCCTCCCGGAGCTTTCTTT.

This rearrangement joins TRBV5-1 to TRBJ2-7; D is undetermined. V gave up 7 bases and J gave up 3 bases, with 11 bases separating them. The CDR3 spans 12 residues. Germline V gives CDR1 SGHRS, CDR2 YFSETQ. DNA for the CDR3: TGCGCCAGCGGCCAGGTGAGCTACGAGCAGTACTTC. Encoded protein: CASGQVSYEQYF.

The chain recombines TRBV28 with TRBJ1-2, with a possible D match to TRBD1 (5 bases). The CDR3 totals 14 residues. Germline lookup yields CDR1 MDHEN and CDR2 SYDVKM. The V end lost 1 base, the J end lost 7 bases, and 13 bases lay between the germline ends. CDR3 coding DNA: TGTGCCAGCAGTTTATCCACCTCAGGGAGTGGCTACACCTTC. Amino acid sequence: CASSLSTSGSGYTF.

The chain joins TRBV2 to TRBJ2-5; D is unclear. The germline V and J ends were trimmed by 6 bases and 5 bases, with 19 bases remaining between them. This CDR3 region has 15 residues. Germline CDR1 reads SNHLY; CDR2 reads FYNNEI. The CDR3: CASRAPGFISETQYF. CDR3 nucleotide sequence: TGTGCCAGCAGGGCCCCCGGGTTTATTTCCGAGACCCAGTACTTC. The full variable domain, with the rest looked up from reference TRBV2 and TRBJ2-5, is EPEVTQTPSHQVTQMGQEVILRCVPISNHLYFYWYRQILGQKVEFLVSFYNNEISEKSEIFDDQFSVERPDGSNFTLKIRSTKLEDSAMYFCASRAPGFISETQYFGPGTRLLVL.

V and J are TRBV19 and TRBJ1-1; D gene unclear. CDR3 size: 13 residues. The V end lost 10 bases, the J end lost 0 bases, and 12 bases lay between the germline ends. Looked up from germline, CDR1 is LNHDA and CDR2 is SQIVND (reference sequence). CDR3 DNA sequence: TGTGCCACTCGACCCGCCGTGAACACTGAAGCTTTCTTT. Translated: CATRPAVNTEAFF.

The chain employs TRBV9 and TRBJ1-4; the D is unclear. This CDR3 region has 14 residues. From germline, CDR1 is SGDLS and CDR2 YYNGEE. The ends were cut back, 0 bases at V and 7 bases at J, with 10 bases in the middle. The CDR3 DNA reads as TGTGCCAGCAGCGTAGGGGAAGGACCTGAAAAACTGTTTTTT. Its protein is CASSVGEGPEKLFF.

This clone was seen repeatedly, ten times or more. This chain joins TRBV6-6 and TRBJ1-2; TRBD1 aligns across 8 bases. Germline CDR1 MNHNY, CDR2 SVGAGI (reference sequence). This CDR3 has 16 amino acids. The V and J ends lost 0 bases and 4 bases, in that order; junction bases with no gene match: 7. This CDR3 is CASSYSGTGRSYGYTF. DNA of the CDR3: TGTGCCAGCAGTTACTCCGGGACAGGCCGCTCCTATGGCTACACCTTC.

This rearrangement joins TRBV19 to TRBJ1-6; no clear D. Trimming removed 2 bases at V and 0 bases at J, with 5 bases between. Germline assignment: CDR1 LNHDA and CDR2 SQIVND (reference sequence). The CDR3 is 15 residues long. The CDR3 nucleotides are TGTGCCAGTAGTATAAGGAGCTCCTATAATTCACCCCTCCACTTT. This encodes CASSIRSSYNSPLHF.

This sequence joins TRBV6-5 and TRBJ2-1, with D unresolved. The V and J ends lost 6 bases and 7 bases respectively, with 10 bases between them. The CDR3 spans 12 residues. Looked up from germline, CDR1 is MNHEY and CDR2 is SVGAGI. The CDR3 region is CASSLGRNEQFF. CDR3 nucleotide sequence: TGTGCCAGCAGCCTAGGGCGAAATGAGCAGTTCTTC.

This chain joins TRBV7-9 and TRBJ1-3, with unresolved D. Germline V gene sequence: CDR1 SEHNR, CDR2 FQNEAQ (reference sequence). With 1 base removed from V and 7 bases from J, the gap between germline ends came to 5 bases. The CDR3 is made up of 12 amino acids. The CDR3, as DNA: TGTGCCAGCAGCTTAGGAGGGAACACCATATATTTT. Residues: CASSLGGNTIYF.

The rearrangement joins TRBV6-1 to TRBJ2-2; D not resolved. With 4 bases removed from V and 6 bases from J, the gap between germline ends came to 15 bases. The CDR3 is 15 amino acids. CDR1 and CDR2 from the germline V gene are MNHNS and SASEGT. The CDR3 nucleotides read TGTGCCAGCAGTGTGTTCGGCCCAATCCCCGGGGAGCTGTTTTTT. Translating gives CASSVFGPIPGELFF.

The chain carries TRBV27 and TRBJ2-7; D possibly uses TRBD1 or TRBD2 (5 bases each). Trimming left V 2 bases short and J 2 bases short, with 7 bases between. The CDR3 runs to 13 residues. Germline CDR1 reads MNHEY; CDR2 reads SMNVEV (reference sequence). CDR3 sequence: CASSLGGPYEQYF. In DNA, the CDR3 is TGTGCCAGCAGTTTAGGGGGTCCCTACGAGCAGTACTTC.

The rearrangement uses TRBV27 and TRBJ1-1; D is ambiguous. Trimming removed 5 bases from V and 1 base from J, with 14 bases in between. CDR1 MNHEY and CDR2 SMNVEV come from the germline V gene (reference sequence). This CDR3 is 15 amino acids long. DNA of the CDR3: TGTGCCAGCAGTCCCAGTGGCTCCAGGAACACTGAAGCTTTCTTT. Translated, it gives CASSPSGSRNTEAFF.

The chain links TRBV20-1 to TRBJ1-5; D not certain. The V and J ends lost 3 bases and 7 bases respectively, with 7 bases between them. Germline values: CDR1 DFQATT, CDR2 SNEGSKA (reference sequence). The CDR3 totals 11 residues. Here the CDR3 reads CSASEGQPQHF. The CDR3 nucleotides are TGCAGTGCTAGCGAAGGACAGCCCCAGCATTTT.

The V gene is TRBV11-2, the J gene TRBJ2-3, with TRBD2 identical over 11 bases. The germline gives CDR1 SGHAT, CDR2 FQNNGV. Trimming removed 5 bases from V and 5 bases from J; junction bases left unmatched: 12. This CDR3 contains 17 residues. CDR3: CASSLRYRLAGIDTQYF. The CDR3 region has the DNA TGTGCCAGCAGCCTCCGGTACCGACTAGCGGGGATAGATACGCAGTATTTT. Filled out from reference TRBV11-2 and TRBJ2-3, the complete variable domain reads EAGVAQSPRYKIIEKRQSVAFWCNPISGHATLYWYQQILGQGPKLLIQFQNNGVVDDSQLPKDRFSAERLKGVDSTLKIQPAKLEDSAVYLCASSLRYRLAGIDTQYFGPGTRLTVL.

This chain connects TRBV27 to TRBJ2-2; D may be TRBD1 or TRBD2 (6 bases each). The ends were cut back, 5 bases at V and 5 bases at J, with 21 bases in the middle. This CDR3 comprises 17 residues. Germline lookup yields CDR1 MNHEY and CDR2 SMNVEV (reference sequence). For the CDR3, the DNA is TGTGCCAGCAGTATTACATGGGGGGCGGGACGAACCGGGGAGCTGTTTTTT. This sequence encodes CASSITWGAGRTGELFF.

The chain uses TRBV19 and TRBJ2-4; D remains ambiguous. Between the trimmed V and J ends, which lost 6 bases and 9 bases, there was a span of 18 bases. CDR3 length equals 14 residues. The germline CDR1 and CDR2 sequences are LNHDA and SQIVND (reference sequence). The CDR3 coding sequence is TGTGCCAGTAGCCCGGGCCCGCGTAGTAGCATTCAGTACTTC. It encodes CASSPGPRSSIQYF.

This clone was picked up one time. This chain joins TRBV6-5 and TRBJ1-2; D is possibly TRBD1 (6 bases). Trimming took 0 bases from V and 3 from J, leaving 14 bases between them. This CDR3 has 16 amino acids. The germline CDR1 and CDR2 sequences are MNHEY and SVGAGI. The CDR3 nucleotides read TGTGCCAGCAGTTACTCGGGGGCGGGGATGGACTATGGCTACACCTTC. This sequence encodes CASSYSGAGMDYGYTF.